Sequencing of this T cell receptor (beta chain) was carried out in a study of OX40 agonist ivuxolimab in advanced cancers. Study-wide context: An anti-OX40 (CD134) antibody with agonistic activity, ivuxolimab, was administered to patients. Partial responses occurred in Three dose-escalation patients, one with hepatocellular carcinoma and two with cutaneous melanoma.

Data came from immunoSEQ multiplex PCR; TCRdb stores just in-frame clones and leaves some out. The sample lists more than 65,000 clones, roughly 85% occurring once. Study-level findings and limits: Partial responders at 0.1-3.0 mg/kg had among the lowest clonal expansion. At doses 0.1 to 3.0 mg/kg, CD4+ and CD8+ clones expanded.

Germline CDR1 and CDR2: SSHAT and FNYEAQ (reference sequence). The CDR3 covers 16 residues. On this clone itself: What it binds is unknown. One end of the junction is discordant with germline, which a read error may explain.

The chain has TRBV7-7 and TRBJ2-2, with D possibly TRBD2 on 5 matching bases. The source of this sequence is an adult with an advanced solid tumor such as melanoma, head and neck, liver or kidney cancer. The material sequenced was CD4+ or CD8+ T cells sorted from blood, taken in a trial of the OX40 agonist ivuxolimab. The CDR3 spells CASSLGNSGNTGELFF. CDR3 nucleotides: TGTGCTAGCAGCTTAGGGAACAGCGGAAACACCGGGGAGCTGTTTTTT.